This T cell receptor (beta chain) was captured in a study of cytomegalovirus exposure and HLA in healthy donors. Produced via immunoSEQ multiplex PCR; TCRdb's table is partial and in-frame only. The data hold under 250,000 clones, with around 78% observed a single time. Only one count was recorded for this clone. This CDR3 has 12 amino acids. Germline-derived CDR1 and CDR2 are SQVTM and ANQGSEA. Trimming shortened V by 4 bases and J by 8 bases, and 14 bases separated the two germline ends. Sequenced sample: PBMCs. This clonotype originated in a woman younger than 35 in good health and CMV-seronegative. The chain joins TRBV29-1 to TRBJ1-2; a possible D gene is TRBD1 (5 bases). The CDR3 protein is CSVGWGDLGYTF. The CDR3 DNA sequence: TGCAGCGTTGGCTGGGGCGATTTGGGCTACACCTTC.